This T cell receptor beta chain was obtained from a study of cytomegalovirus exposure and HLA in healthy donors. Regarding this clone: What it recognizes is unknown.

Study observations and caveats: In the analysis, some V segments, TRBV6-2 and TRBV6-3 included, were excluded as indistinguishable.

The CDR3 is made up of 13 amino acids. V was cut by 1 base and J by 6 bases, with 9 bases left in between. The germline gives CDR1 MNHNY, CDR2 SVGAGI (reference sequence). Primers for the PCR totalled 60 Vbeta and 13 Jbeta. TCRdb keeps only in-frame clones here, not all; method: immunoSEQ multiplex PCR. Counted here are fewer than 85,000 clones, 72% occurring once; the ten biggest clones make up 9% to 14%. It was healthy bone marrow donors who served as donors. The rearrangement uses TRBV6-6 and TRBJ1-2; D is unclear. The receptor was derived from a woman aged 40 to 49 in good health and CMV-seropositive. Sample: PBMCs. This CDR3 reads CASSYFPGDGYTF. As DNA, the CDR3 is TGTGCCAGCAGTTACTTCCCGGGTGATGGCTACACCTTC.